This T cell receptor beta chain emerged from a study of cytomegalovirus exposure and HLA in healthy donors (dated by TCRdb to the late 2010s). For the study in its entirety: An earlier analysis of some 620 of the donors reported about 260 Gb of sequence data and 95 million to 120 million unique TCR beta sequences obtained from about 179 million T cells. An early release that covered roughly 600 HLA-typed donors contained approximately 290 gigabases of sequencing data and approximately 85 million unique TCR sequences. Of the roughly 410 genotyped donors, 65% to 90% were placed in the genetic ancestry cluster associated with self-reported Caucasian donors. The study aimed to test whether signatures of past pathogen exposure could be identified by cataloging public T cell receptors. Using immunosequencing, the study profiled T cell repertoires from some 670 subjects and related those repertoires to cytomegalovirus serostatus. Along with the roughly 700-subject first cohort, a separate validation cohort of around 110 different subjects was used. The study combined high-throughput TCR immunosequencing, statistical association of individual TCRs with disease status, and machine learning to predict cytomegalovirus infection status. To study patterns of TCR occurrence, a later analysis re-analyzed previously published TCR beta repertoires from 666 donors and added high-resolution HLA genotyping. In the later analysis, no new phenotypic data were used to find candidate immune exposures; instead, reliance was placed on TCR beta sequences and their occurrence across donors. An earlier analysis of approximately 630 of the donors applied high-throughput TCR beta sequencing to assess whether each TCR beta V gene segment acted as functional or pseudogenic. Donor age, sex, ethnicity and CMV serostatus were collected together with the repertoire data. In a later genetic analysis, genome-wide SNP genotypes for 398 of the 666 donors were used, and that subset was treated as a discovery cohort. Every repertoire in the discovery cohort had been generated on one and the same sequencing platform. Both class I and class II loci were covered by HLA typing, at four-digit resolution. Typing coverage differed by locus: A, B, C, DRB1 and DQB1 were typed in roughly 620-630 donors, DQA1 in 522, DPA1 in 600 to 610, and DPB1 in around 440. Because of strong linkage in the cohort, roughly five DR-DQ haplotypes were treated as single units for association and clustering. Across around 400 genotyped donors of the cohort, an average of about 220,000 unique TCR beta nucleotide sequences per donor were sequenced, and roughly a sixth of those sequences were non-productive. The research as a whole found: Cytomegalovirus status was reported to be diagnosed by the classifier with high specificity and sensitivity in both the original and validation cohorts. Immune exposure information for the cohort was limited to CMV serostatus. Strong co-occurrence of HLA alleles, especially DR and DQ, made assigning TCR associations to individual alleles difficult. V-gene and J-gene trimming of TCR beta chains was associated with a missense DCLRE1C variant in a later genetic analysis, and the association was replicated in an independent cohort. HLA typing was unavailable for some donors at each locus, so association tests used only the typed subset. The authors suggested that the approach could potentially be generalized to other disease states and immunological phenotypes. The sequencing pipeline was judged likely to have produced a cluster of highly shared sequence variants as a technical artifact. In vitro tests confirmed that three of the cytomegalovirus-associated TCR beta chains recognize cytomegalovirus antigens. A further reported finding was that TCR beta sequences accurately predicted the HLA-A and HLA-B alleles for most subjects in the first cohort. In a later analysis, HLA-associated TCR beta chains were found to be more clonally expanded and to have lower generation probabilities than equally common non-associated chains. Most CMV-associated TCR beta chains appeared to be HLA-restricted in a later analysis, and the HLA associations seemed to be driven largely by CMV exposure. An earlier analysis of 450 to 750 of the donors showed that most TCR beta V segments appeared in productive rearrangements either about 87% or about 30% of the time, which broadly matched IMGT annotations. In a later analysis, TCR association rates were found to vary across HLA loci, with the most associated TCRs seen for DRB1 alleles and the fewest for HLA-C alleles. Correlated functional status among segregating V segments might be attributable to linkage disequilibrium, but an unknown experimental factor could not be ruled out. At a false discovery rate of 0.05, a later analysis linked under 20,000 TCR beta sequences to specific HLA alleles. Across donors, most TCR sequences were observed very rarely, whereas some public TCRs were present in many individuals. A total of 164 TCR beta chains were listed by the study as associated with cytomegalovirus. Seventeen rarely observed V segments, including chromosome 9 orphons, were excluded from the earlier analysis of several hundred of the donors because counts were too low. Several of the top co-occurrence clusters appeared to be linked to parvovirus B19, influenza, CMV and Epstein-Barr virus, according to a later analysis. According to a later genetic analysis, donors in an Asian-associated ancestry cluster had fewer N-insertions in productive TCRs than the roughly 700-donor mean. The cohort was sequenced for TCR beta chains only, and without alpha or paired-chain data the features that could be detected were limited. The presence/absence analyses assumed that sequencing depth was roughly uniform across donors, and that assumption may not be true.

The cohort comprised 670 or so healthy bone marrow donors. All cohort members were sampled while nominally healthy, although unrecorded immune exposures were likely present. The donor tested CMV seronegative, placing the donor among the 350 to 400 seronegative members of the cohort. A peripheral blood sample was provided by each donor, and peripheral blood mononuclear cells were used for TCR beta sequencing. Genomic DNA extraction from the blood cell samples was performed with the Qiagen DNeasy Blood Extraction Kit. As concerns this clone: No antigen is known for it.

Receptors were amplified or captured by the immunoSEQ multiplex PCR assay. For the multiplex PCR, a mixture combining 60 forward primers for TCR Vbeta segments and 13 reverse primers for TCR Jbeta segments was used. The CDR3 region of rearranged TCR beta genes was amplified from genomic DNA with a multiplex PCR assay. The amplified TCR beta libraries were sequenced on the Illumina HiSeq System as 87-base-pair reads. As for the original processing: Across the 666 repertoires, a later analysis counted 80 million or so unique TCR beta chains, roughly 11 million of which were shared by at least two donors. A nearest-neighbor algorithm error-corrected the raw reads and collapsed the reads into unique sequences, merging closely related sequences to remove PCR and sequencing errors. CDR3 sequences were aligned to IMGT reference sequences to assign V, D and J gene segments. For a sequence to be retained, at least a six-nucleotide match to both a V gene segment and a J gene segment was required. Rearrangements were called productive when the CDR3 lacked stop codons and stayed in frame with V and J; all others were non-productive. Following IMGT convention, CDR3 was defined as the stretch from the second conserved V-encoded cysteine to the conserved J-encoded phenylalanine. The earlier analysis of 450 to 750 of the donors excluded any sequence lacking an unambiguous match to a single V gene segment. An earlier analysis of a few hundred of the donors classified V segments as functional when productive rearrangements were above 56.7% and as segregating when the standard deviation between donors was above 5%. To diagnose cytomegalovirus status from the catalog of TCR beta chain sequences, a statistical classification framework was built. V and J gene assignment, in a later analysis, came from comparing TCR nucleotide sequences with IMGT/GENE-DB human TR gene sequences. The TCRdist pipeline was used in a later analysis to assign CDR3 sequences and most-parsimonious VDJ recombination scenarios. In a later analysis, every TCR beta chain was defined by the combination of its CDR3 amino acid sequence and its V-gene family, and reads without a unique V-gene family were dropped. In a later analysis, approximately 640 highly shared, low-generation-probability nucleotide sequences were removed to address suspected cross-contamination and a sequencing artifact. In a later analysis, a clonal expansion index was calculated for each public chain from normalized within-repertoire ranks of inferred template counts. In a later analysis, generation probabilities were computed with a VDJ recombination model fitted to out-of-frame rearrangements, and the resulting probabilities were checked against IGoR. Hypergeometric tests were used in a later analysis to score TCR-TCR, TCR-HLA and TCR-CMV co-occurrence, with a repertoire-size bias correction applied to the TCR pairs. In a later analysis, false discovery rates were estimated by permuting HLA or CMV assignments 20 times. In a later analysis, co-occurring TCRs were grouped using DBSCAN, and TCRdist sequence similarity was added for clustering within HLA-allele-positive subsets. Co-occurrence clustering excluded repertoires with fewer than 30,000 or more than 120,000 public chains, plus five with anomalous nucleotide sharing. Drawn from immuneACCESS, this table holds only the in-frame rearrangements with V and J called that TCRdb kept. Clones are partly lost; checked studies trace under half to an unresolved V gene and leave the rest unexplained. V, J and clone size are taken as reported in that table, and D and trimming were inferred from the DNA itself. The table of this sample itemizes 85,000 to 110,000 clones. 3.5% of the sample lies in the top ten.

The sequence was obtained from a man aged 35-49 years in good health and CMV-seronegative. What was sequenced was PBMCs.

The CDR3 region: CASKPDRGYQPQHF. The sequence in DNA is TGTGCCAGTAAACCGGACCGAGGGTACCAGCCCCAGCATTTT. The chain couples TRBV19 to TRBJ1-5, with the D gene not clear enough to name. Including the terminal cysteine and phenylalanine, the CDR3 comprises 14 residues. Just the 42-base CDR3 DNA is kept, in frame starting at base 1. Per the germline V gene (reference sequence), LNHDA is the CDR1 and SQIVND is the CDR2. The V and J ends are trimmed by 7 bases and 7 bases, leaving 17 bases between them.